This T cell receptor beta chain derives from a study of blood T cell repertoires in COVID-19. About the research overall: PBMCs, B-cell-depleted T cells, or T cells were the source of the cDNA or gDNA that made up the material.

As handled by the study authors: Reference gene primer amplification gave nucleated cell count estimates. Method: immunoSEQ multiplex PCR; TCRdb's copy keeps in-frame clones and lacks some. V, J and clone size are taken as reported in that table, and D and trimming were inferred from the DNA itself. The repertoire consists of about 200,000 clones, with approximately 88% occurring once and the leading ten covering less than 7.5%. The count of this clone is one. The V gene end was trimmed by 5 bases and the J gene end by 2 bases; junction bases not matched to a gene: 6. CDR3 size: 14 residues. Germline CDR1 LNHDA, CDR2 SQIVND (reference sequence).

The sequence was collected from a man aged 60 to 75 who had recovered from COVID-19. The sequenced material came from peripheral blood. The genes are TRBV19 and TRBJ2-7; 7 nucleotides align to TRBD2. The chain's CDR3 is CASSELATTYEQYF. In DNA form, the CDR3 reads TGTGCCAGTAGTGAACTAGCGACTACCTACGAGCAGTACTTC.